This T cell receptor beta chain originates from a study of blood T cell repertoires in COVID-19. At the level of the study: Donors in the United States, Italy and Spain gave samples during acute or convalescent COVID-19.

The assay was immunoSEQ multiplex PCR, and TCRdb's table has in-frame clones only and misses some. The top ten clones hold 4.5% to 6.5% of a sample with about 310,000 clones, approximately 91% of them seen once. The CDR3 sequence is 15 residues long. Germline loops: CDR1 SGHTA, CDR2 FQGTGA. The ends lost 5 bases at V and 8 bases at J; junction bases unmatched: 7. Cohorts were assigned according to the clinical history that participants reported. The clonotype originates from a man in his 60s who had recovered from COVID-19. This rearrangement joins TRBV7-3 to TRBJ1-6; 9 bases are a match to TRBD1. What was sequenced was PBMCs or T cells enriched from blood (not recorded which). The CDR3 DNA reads TGTGCCAGCAGCCGGACAGGGGCGGGCGATTCACCCCTCCACTTT. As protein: CASSRTGAGDSPLHF.